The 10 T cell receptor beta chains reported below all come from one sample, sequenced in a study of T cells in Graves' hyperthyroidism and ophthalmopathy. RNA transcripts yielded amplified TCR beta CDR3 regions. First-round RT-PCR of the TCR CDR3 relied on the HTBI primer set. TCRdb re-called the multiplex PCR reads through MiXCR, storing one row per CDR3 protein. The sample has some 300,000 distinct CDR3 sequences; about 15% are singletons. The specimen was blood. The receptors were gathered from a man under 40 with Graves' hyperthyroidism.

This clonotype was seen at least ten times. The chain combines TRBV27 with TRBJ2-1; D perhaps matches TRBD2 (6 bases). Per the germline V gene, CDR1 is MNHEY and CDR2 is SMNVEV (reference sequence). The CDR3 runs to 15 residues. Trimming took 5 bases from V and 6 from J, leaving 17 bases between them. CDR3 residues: CASSRTRRGVNEQFF. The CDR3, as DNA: TGTGCCAGCAGTAGGACCCGGAGGGGCGTCAATGAGCAGTTCTTC.

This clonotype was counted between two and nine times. The CDR3 coding sequence is TGCAGTGCCCACAACCGGGACGACAATCAGCCCCAGCATTTT. Protein product: CSAHNRDDNQPQHF. The chain has TRBV20-1 and TRBJ1-5, with D perhaps matching TRBD1 (5 bases). The V gene's germline CDR1 is DFQATT and CDR2 SNEGSKA (reference sequence). The CDR3 length is 14 residues. V was pared by 6 bases and J by 3 bases, with 15 bases between.

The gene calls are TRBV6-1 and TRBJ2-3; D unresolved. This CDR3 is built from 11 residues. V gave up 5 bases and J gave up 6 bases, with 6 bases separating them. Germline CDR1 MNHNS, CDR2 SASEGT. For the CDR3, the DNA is TGTGCCAGCAGTATCCTCGATACGCAGTATTTT. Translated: CASSILDTQYF.

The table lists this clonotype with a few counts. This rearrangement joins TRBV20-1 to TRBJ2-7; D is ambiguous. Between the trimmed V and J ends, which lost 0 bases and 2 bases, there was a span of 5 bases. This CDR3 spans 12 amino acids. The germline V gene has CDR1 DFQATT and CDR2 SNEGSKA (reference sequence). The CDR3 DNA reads TGCAGTGCTAGAGAAGGCACCTACGAGCAGTACTTC. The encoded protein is CSAREGTYEQYF.

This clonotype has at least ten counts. For the CDR3, the DNA is TGTGCCAGCAGTTATACACGCCCTGTACAGATGGAGACCCAGTACTTC. As protein: CASSYTRPVQMETQYF. This chain uses TRBV6-1 with TRBJ2-5; D not resolved. Trimming took 5 bases from V and 5 from J, leaving 21 bases between them. In germline, CDR1 is MNHNS, CDR2 SASEGT. The CDR3 runs to 16 residues.

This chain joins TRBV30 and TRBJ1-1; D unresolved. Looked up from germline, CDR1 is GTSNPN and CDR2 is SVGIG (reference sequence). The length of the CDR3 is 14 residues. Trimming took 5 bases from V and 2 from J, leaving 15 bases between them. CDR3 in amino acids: CAWEGAVFNTEAFF. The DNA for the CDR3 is TGTGCCTGGGAAGGAGCGGTATTCAACACTGAAGCTTTCTTT.

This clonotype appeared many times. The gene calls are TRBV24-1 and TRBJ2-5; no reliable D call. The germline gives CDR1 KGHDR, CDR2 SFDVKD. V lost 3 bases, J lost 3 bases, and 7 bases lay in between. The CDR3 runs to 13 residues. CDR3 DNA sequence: TGTGCCACCAGTGATACCTACGAAGAGACCCAGTACTTC. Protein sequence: CATSDTYEETQYF.

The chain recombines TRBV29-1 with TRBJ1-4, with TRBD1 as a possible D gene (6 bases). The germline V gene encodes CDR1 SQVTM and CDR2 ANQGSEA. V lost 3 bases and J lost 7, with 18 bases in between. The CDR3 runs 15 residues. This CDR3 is CSVELRTAGIEKLFF. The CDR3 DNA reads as TGCAGCGTTGAGCTCAGGACAGCGGGGATTGAAAAACTGTTTTTT.

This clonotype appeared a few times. In DNA form, the CDR3 reads TGTGCCAGCAGTTTACACAACTATGGCTACACCTTC. It codes for CASSLHNYGYTF. The chain has TRBV12-3 or TRBV12-4 and TRBJ1-2; no reliable D call. This CDR3 has 12 amino acids. The V end lost 2 bases, the J end lost 2 bases, and 3 bases lay between the germline ends.

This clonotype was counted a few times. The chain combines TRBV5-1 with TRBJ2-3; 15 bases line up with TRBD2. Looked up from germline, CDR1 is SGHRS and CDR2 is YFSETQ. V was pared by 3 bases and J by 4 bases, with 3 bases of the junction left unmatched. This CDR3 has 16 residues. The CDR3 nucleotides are TGCGCCAGCAGCTACCGGACTAGCGGGAGGGCAGATACGCAGTATTTT. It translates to CASSYRTSGRADTQYF.